This note documents a single T cell receptor (beta chain) sequence. V shed 4 bases, J shed 7 bases, and the junction held 6 bases outside the gene matches. Germline V gene data show CDR1 as MNHEY and CDR2 as SMNVEV (reference sequence). This CDR3 is 14 amino acids long. Seattle patient enrollment occurred during active infection, with longitudinal follow-up thereafter. This specimen comes from a study of blood T cell repertoires in COVID-19. Turning to the study itself: The origin of the acute and convalescent COVID-19 samples was the United States, Italy and Spain. PBMCs, B-cell-depleted T cells, or T cells provided the cDNA or gDNA that made up the material.

Methods used by the authors: Amplification with reference gene primers provided the estimates of nucleated cell counts. Only in-frame clones appear in the TCRdb table, and some are missing; sequencing was by immunoSEQ multiplex PCR. The V and J calls and clone size come from that table; D and trimming were worked out from the DNA. The sample holds about half a million clones, 89% seen once. Sequenced sample: peripheral blood. The chain recombines TRBV27 with TRBJ2-1; the match to TRBD2 covers 8 bases. The sequence was collected from a man younger than 35 with COVID-19, enrolled during active disease. The CDR3 DNA sequence: TGTGCCAGCAGTTATGGGACGGGAGGGAATGAGCAGTTCTTC. It translates to CASSYGTGGNEQFF.